One and the same sample provided the 25 T cell receptor beta chains below, sequenced in a study of cytomegalovirus exposure and HLA in healthy donors. This PCR relied on a set of 60 Vbeta primers and 13 Jbeta primers. Sequenced by immunoSEQ multiplex PCR; TCRdb stores in-frame clones only, minus some. The sample gives some 200,000 clones, around 89% of which show up once; 0.95% to 1.1% is in the top ten. Sample: PBMCs. The receptor source for this set is a woman under 30 in good health and CMV-seronegative.

This sequence joins TRBV9 and TRBJ1-6; tentatively, D is TRBD1 (6 bases). The germline V gene encodes CDR1 SGDLS and CDR2 YYNGEE. The V end lost 2 bases, the J end lost 10 bases, and 13 bases lay between the germline ends. The CDR3 contains 14 residues. The CDR3 spells CASSVEGTYSPLHF. CDR3 in DNA: TGTGCCAGCAGCGTGGAAGGGACATACTCACCCCTCCACTTT. The full variable domain, rest sourced from reference TRBV9 and TRBJ1-6, is DSGVTQTPKHLITATGQRVTLRCSPRSGDLSVYWYQQSLDQGLQFLIQYYNGEERAKGNILERFSAQQFPDLHSELNLSSLELGDSALYFCASSVEGTYSPLHFGNGTRLTVT.

V is TRBV18 and J is TRBJ1-3; 11 nucleotides align to TRBD1. Losses at the gene ends were 1 base for V and 2 bases for J; bases not matched to a gene: 1. The CDR3 consists of 16 residues. Germline CDR1 KGHSH, CDR2 LQKENI. This CDR3 reads CASSPRGQGAGNTIYF. Here the CDR3 DNA reads TGTGCCAGCTCACCACGGGGACAGGGGGCTGGAAACACCATATATTTT.

The chain is built from TRBV18 and TRBJ1-1; D not resolved. V was pared by 1 base and J by 0 bases, with 12 bases between. There are 16 residues in the CDR3. Germline CDR1 KGHSH, CDR2 LQKENI. The CDR3 bases are TGTGCCAGCTCACCACGTATCACCGACTTGAACACTGAAGCTTTCTTT. It yields the protein CASSPRITDLNTEAFF.

This clone was found once. The chain is built from TRBV6-5 and TRBJ1-5; D unresolved. V lost 0 bases, J lost 2 bases, and 8 bases lay in between. The germline CDR1 and CDR2 sequences are MNHEY and SVGAGI. This CDR3 is built from 15 residues. DNA of the CDR3: TGTGCCAGCAGTTACTCGCGCCAGGGCAATCAGCCCCAGCATTTT. Protein product: CASSYSRQGNQPQHF.

This clone was seen more than once but under ten times. This chain uses TRBV7-9 with TRBJ1-2; 9 bases map to TRBD1. The V gene end was trimmed by 3 bases and the J gene end by 6 bases; junction bases not matched to a gene: 5. Germline V gene data show CDR1 as SEHNR and CDR2 as FQNEAQ (reference sequence). There are 14 residues in the CDR3. CDR3 in DNA: TGTGCCAGCAGCTTGGGACAGGGAGGAAATGGCTACACCTTC. Translation: CASSLGQGGNGYTF.

This clone was seen more than once but under ten times. The J gene is TRBJ1-6, the V gene TRBV18; TRBD1 is a possible D gene (5 bases). Germline values: CDR1 KGHSH, CDR2 LQKENI. The CDR3 is made up of 14 amino acids. V was trimmed by 2 bases and J by 8 bases, leaving 10 bases between them. CDR3 in DNA: TGTGCCAGCTCACCAGCAGGGAAGGATTCACCCCTCCACTTT. It translates to CASSPAGKDSPLHF.

This clone was counted once. The chain links TRBV19 to TRBJ2-7; the D is unclear. The CDR3 is 16 amino acids. The germline CDR1 and CDR2 sequences are LNHDA and SQIVND (reference sequence). V gave up 6 bases and J gave up 5 bases, with 23 bases separating them. CDR3 amino acids: CASRGQLGGVKDEQYF. The DNA of the CDR3 is TGTGCCAGTAGGGGTCAACTTGGTGGAGTAAAGGACGAGCAGTACTTC.

The chain combines TRBV7-2 with TRBJ2-7; maybe TRBD1 (5 bases). The germline V and J ends were trimmed by 5 bases and 7 bases, with 18 bases remaining between them. The CDR3 is 14 amino acids. Germline CDR1 reads SGHTA; CDR2 reads FQGNSA. Here the CDR3 DNA reads TGTGCCAGCAGCGTAGGGGCAACGCCAGGGGAGCAGTACTTC. The encoded protein is CASSVGATPGEQYF.

This rearrangement joins TRBV15 to TRBJ2-5, with TRBD2 matching 10 bases. This CDR3 spans 13 amino acids. Trimming took 9 bases from V and 1 from J; bases not matched to a gene: 2. CDR1 and CDR2 from the germline V gene are LNHNV and YYDKDF (reference sequence). In nucleotides, the CDR3 is TGTGCCACGGGACTAGCGATCCAAGAGACCCAGTACTTC. This encodes CATGLAIQETQYF. The full variable domain, rest sourced from reference TRBV15 and TRBJ2-5, is DAMVIQNPRYQVTQFGKPVTLSCSQTLNHNVMYWYQQKSSQAPKLLFHYYDKDFNNEADTPDNFQSRRPNTSFCFLDIRSPGLGDTAMYLCATGLAIQETQYFGPGTRLLVL.

This sequence joins TRBV27 and TRBJ2-7; 9 nucleotides match TRBD1. Germline V gene data show CDR1 as MNHEY and CDR2 as SMNVEV (reference sequence). The CDR3 length is 14 residues. After removal of 8 bases from V and 5 bases from J, the junction contained 10 bases not matched to a gene. The CDR3 sequence is CASAGQGKADEQYF. The DNA of the CDR3 is TGTGCCAGCGCGGGACAGGGTAAGGCGGACGAGCAGTACTTC.

This chain joins TRBV7-2 and TRBJ2-3, with 11 bases matching TRBD2. CDR1 is SGHTA, CDR2 FQGNSA, per germline. The CDR3 totals 17 residues. With V trimmed by 2 bases and J by 6 bases, 10 bases remained unmatched. Written as DNA, the CDR3 is TGTGCCAGCAGCTTAATGGCTAGCGGGGGGCTATTCGATACGCAGTATTTT. It translates to CASSLMASGGLFDTQYF.

The CDR3 is CASSMGDWRTDTQYF. CDR3 nucleotides: TGTGCCAGTAGTATGGGGGACTGGCGAACAGATACGCAGTATTTT. The genes are TRBV19 and TRBJ2-3, with TRBD2 as a possible D gene (6 bases). The V and J ends lost 3 bases and 3 bases respectively, with 13 bases between them. In germline, CDR1 is LNHDA, CDR2 SQIVND (reference sequence). The CDR3 length is 15 residues.

This rearrangement joins TRBV18 to TRBJ2-7; 7 bases match TRBD2. Trimming cost V 2 bases and J 0 bases; bases outside gene matches: 7. Germline V gene data show CDR1 as KGHSH and CDR2 as LQKENI. The CDR3 has 16 amino acids. The CDR3, as DNA: TGTGCCAGCTCACCAAGGTTGGAGCGGGGCTCCTACGAGCAGTACTTC. Translating it yields CASSPRLERGSYEQYF.

V gene TRBV19 combines with J gene TRBJ1-2, with D perhaps TRBD1 (6 bases). Trimming stripped 4 bases from V and 8 bases from J, with 17 bases between. Germline CDR1 and CDR2: LNHDA and SQIVND (reference sequence). This CDR3 comprises 14 residues. The CDR3: CASSTRQVLGGYTF. For the CDR3, the DNA is TGTGCCAGTAGTACCAGACAGGTTCTGGGCGGCTACACCTTC.

The chain couples TRBV27 to TRBJ1-5, with TRBD1 as a possible D gene (5 bases). CDR3 length: 16 amino acids. V was pared by 2 bases and J by 6 bases, with 17 bases between. Germline V gives CDR1 MNHEY, CDR2 SMNVEV (reference sequence). The CDR3: CASSLKTGTGVQPQHF. CDR3 nucleotides: TGTGCCAGCAGTTTAAAAACCGGGACGGGGGTTCAGCCCCAGCATTTT.

The chain joins TRBV7-8 to TRBJ1-1; TRBD1 agrees at 7 bases. V gave up 3 bases and J gave up 7 bases; unmatched junction bases: 11. Germline V CDR1 and CDR2: SGHVS, FQNEAQ. The CDR3 spans 15 residues. The chain's CDR3 is CASSLNDRGRGEAFF. The CDR3 nucleotides read TGTGCCAGCAGCTTGAATGATAGGGGGCGAGGTGAAGCTTTCTTT.

This chain connects TRBV4-2 to TRBJ2-2, with 10 bases aligning to TRBD1. Germline CDR1 reads LGHNA; CDR2 reads YNFKEQ. CDR3 length: 18 residues. Unmatched junction bases numbered 9, after V lost 5 bases and J lost 0 bases. The chain's CDR3 is CASSSTGGGRTNTGELFF. Here the CDR3 DNA reads TGTGCCAGCAGCTCGACAGGGGGCGGGAGGACGAACACCGGGGAGCTGTTTTTT.

The V call is TRBV4-3, the J call TRBJ1-3; maybe TRBD1 (6 bases). This CDR3 spans 13 amino acids. CDR1 and CDR2 from the germline V gene are LGHNA and YSLEER. The V gene lost 5 bases and the J gene lost 1 base, with 6 bases spanning the gap. The CDR3 DNA reads TGCGCCAGCAGCACAGGGTCTGGAAACACCATATATTTT. This codes for CASSTGSGNTIYF.

V usage is TRBV2 and J usage is TRBJ2-3; a possible D gene is TRBD1 (6 bases). Trimming left V 6 bases short and J 0 bases short, with 16 bases between. Per the germline V gene, CDR1 is SNHLY and CDR2 is FYNNEI. This CDR3 contains 16 residues. The CDR3 here is CASRTEGHVSTDTQYF. Here the CDR3 DNA reads TGTGCCAGCAGGACTGAGGGACACGTCAGCACAGATACGCAGTATTTT.

The chain employs TRBV19 and TRBJ1-2; D not certain. In germline, CDR1 is LNHDA, CDR2 SQIVND (reference sequence). The CDR3 has 11 amino acids. V was shortened by 6 bases and J by 7 bases, with 9 bases between the two germline ends. CDR3 sequence reads: CASSTRGGYTF. The CDR3 DNA reads TGTGCCAGTAGCACGCGGGGTGGCTACACCTTC. Full variable domain (missing parts from reference TRBV19 and TRBJ1-2): DGGITQSPKYLFRKEGQNVTLSCEQNLNHDAMYWYRQDPGQGLRLIYYSQIVNDFQKGDIAEGYSVSREKKESFPLTVTSAQKNPTAFYLCASSTRGGYTFGSGTRLTVV.

Written as DNA, the CDR3 is TGTGCCAGTAGTTCGGGGGGGCTGGATGGCTACACCTTC. Amino acid sequence: CASSSGGLDGYTF. The rearrangement uses TRBV19 and TRBJ1-2, with a tentative D call TRBD1 (6 bases). V was pared by 5 bases and J by 6 bases, with 13 bases between. The CDR3 has 13 amino acids. Germline values: CDR1 LNHDA, CDR2 SQIVND (reference sequence).

This chain joins TRBV29-1 and TRBJ1-1, with D tentatively TRBD1 (6 bases). Germline CDR1 reads SQVTM; CDR2 reads ANQGSEA. The CDR3 length is 13 residues. V was cut by 3 bases and J by 2 bases, with 10 bases left in between. In DNA, the CDR3 is TGCAGCGTTGACGTCAGGGGAAACACTGAAGCTTTCTTT. The encoded protein is CSVDVRGNTEAFF.

The chain employs TRBV9 and TRBJ2-5, with D maybe TRBD1 (6 bases). This CDR3 contains 17 residues. Trimming removed 4 bases from V and 1 base from J, with 20 bases in between. Germline assignment: CDR1 SGDLS and CDR2 YYNGEE. The CDR3 DNA is TGTGCCAGCAGCTTAGGGACAACCCTTCAAAGCCAAGAGACCCAGTACTTC. This codes for CASSLGTTLQSQETQYF.

The V and J genes are TRBV2 and TRBJ2-5; 13 nucleotides align to TRBD2. Germline trimming cut 0 bases from V and 5 bases from J; bases unmatched to any gene: 9. The CDR3 has 18 amino acids. Looked up from germline, CDR1 is SNHLY and CDR2 is FYNNEI. Here the CDR3 reads CASSEAGLAGAGGETQYF. In DNA, the CDR3 is TGTGCCAGCAGTGAAGCCGGACTAGCGGGGGCGGGGGGGGAGACCCAGTACTTC.

This clone has just one count. The V call is TRBV19, the J call TRBJ2-2, with D possibly TRBD2 on 5 matching bases. There are 15 residues in the CDR3. V was pared by 3 bases and J by 9 bases, with 17 bases between. Germline V gene data show CDR1 as LNHDA and CDR2 as SQIVND (reference sequence). The CDR3 here is CASSIGLAFVRELFF. DNA of the CDR3: TGTGCCAGTAGTATTGGACTCGCCTTTGTCAGGGAGCTGTTTTTT.